One and the same sample provided the 30 T cell receptor beta chains below, sequenced in a study of OX40 agonist ivuxolimab in advanced cancers. TCRdb's table, derived via immunoSEQ multiplex PCR, lists solely in-frame clones and lacks some. This table has about 91,000 clones, around 85% appearing once. The material was CD4+ or CD8+ T cells sorted from blood, obtained in a trial of the OX40 agonist ivuxolimab. These receptors all stem from an adult with an advanced solid tumor such as melanoma, head and neck, liver or kidney cancer.

The chain links TRBV6-1 to TRBJ2-2, with 9 bases aligning to TRBD1. The CDR3 is 15 residues long. CDR1 and CDR2 (germline): MNHNS, SASEGT. V shed 9 bases and J 6 bases; nucleotides not matched to a gene: 11. The CDR3 here is CASSRDRVIAGELFF. DNA for the CDR3: TGTGCCAGTTCCCGGGACAGGGTAATAGCCGGGGAGCTGTTTTTT.

The rearrangement uses TRBV10-3 and TRBJ1-1; no clear D gene. The germline gives CDR1 ENHRY, CDR2 SYGVKD. V lost 7 bases, J lost 5 bases, and 11 bases lay in between. The CDR3 has 12 residues. The CDR3 protein is CAIIGVGTEAFF. The CDR3 DNA reads TGTGCCATCATTGGGGTGGGGACTGAAGCTTTCTTT.

On this clone: The junction departs from germline at one end; a sequencing error may be responsible. This sequence joins TRBV25-1 and TRBJ1-1; no clear D. Germline CDR1 and CDR2: MGHDK and SYGVNS. The CDR3 extends over 13 amino acids. Here the CDR3 reads CASSESGSTEAFF. Here the CDR3 DNA reads TGTGCCAGCAGCGAATCGGGGAGCACTGAAGCTTTCTTT.

J is TRBJ2-5 and V is TRBV19, with D possibly being TRBD1 (6 bases). V dropped 5 bases and J dropped 1 base, with 17 bases sitting between them. Looked up from germline, CDR1 is LNHDA and CDR2 is SQIVND (reference sequence). This CDR3 comprises 16 residues. CDR3 DNA: TGTGCCAGTAGTGCCGGACAGCTGCTGATCCAAGAGACCCAGTACTTC. As protein: CASSAGQLLIQETQYF.

The genes are TRBV29-1 and TRBJ1-1, with a weak D call TRBD1 (5 bases). The germline CDR1 and CDR2 sequences are SQVTM and ANQGSEA. The CDR3 has 13 amino acids. The V end lost 3 bases, the J end lost 5 bases, and 13 bases lay between the germline ends. As DNA, the CDR3 is TGCAGCGTTGAGGCAGGGATTTTGACTGAAGCTTTCTTT. This encodes CSVEAGILTEAFF.

This clone is a singleton in its sample. The chain carries TRBV28 and TRBJ2-1; TRBD1 aligns across 9 bases. The germline V gene has CDR1 MDHEN and CDR2 SYDVKM. The CDR3 extends over 13 amino acids. V was clipped by 5 bases and J by 12 bases; unmatched bases: 8. CDR3 sequence: CASSPQQGARQFF. The CDR3 DNA reads TGTGCCAGCAGTCCCCAACAGGGGGCAAGGCAGTTCTTC.

This clone was seen a single time. The chain links TRBV5-8 to TRBJ1-2, with no clear D. The ends were cut back, 0 bases at V and 5 bases at J, with 8 bases in the middle. From germline, CDR1 is SGHTS and CDR2 YDEGEE. CDR3 length: 13 amino acids. The CDR3 sequence: CASSLVVGYGYTF. DNA of the CDR3: TGTGCCAGCAGCTTGGTCGTAGGGTATGGCTACACCTTC.

A remark on this clone: Germline and junction disagree at one end, which may indicate a read error. The same CDR3 arises from other DNA sequences in this sample as well. The chain recombines TRBV7-2 with TRBJ2-7; D ambiguous. Germline loops: CDR1 SGHTA, CDR2 FQGNSA. CDR3 size: 13 residues. This chain's CDR3 is CASSLDPGYEQYF. As DNA, the CDR3 is TGTGCCAGCAGTTTAGACCCGGGCTACGAGCAGTACTTC.

V gene TRBV6-5 combines with J gene TRBJ1-2; 9 bases are shared with TRBD1. This CDR3 comprises 14 residues. Per germline, CDR1 MNHEY and CDR2 SVGAGI. V trimming: 2 bases; J trimming: 6 bases; junction bases outside the gene matches: 4. Here the CDR3 DNA reads TGTGCCAGCAGTTACCGACAGGGGGACGATGGCTACACCTTC. The encoded protein is CASSYRQGDDGYTF.

V and J are TRBV5-5 and TRBJ1-3; D uncertain. Germline loops: CDR1 SGHKS, CDR2 YYEKEE (reference sequence). The CDR3 extends over 15 amino acids. V lost 4 bases to trimming and J lost 0 bases, with 11 bases between them. The CDR3 reads CASSNQPISGNTIYF. The CDR3 nucleotides are TGTGCCAGCAGCAATCAGCCGATCTCTGGAAACACCATATATTTT.

V usage is TRBV19 and J usage is TRBJ1-5; D gene ambiguous. V was cut by 2 bases and J by 3 bases, with 11 bases left in between. Germline CDR1 LNHDA, CDR2 SQIVND (reference sequence). This CDR3 is 15 amino acids long. For the CDR3, the DNA is TGTGCCAGTAGTATACTAATTTCGGCCAATCAGCCCCAGCATTTT. This sequence encodes CASSILISANQPQHF.

This clone showed up just once. The chain recombines TRBV10-1 with TRBJ2-4; D may be TRBD1 or TRBD2 (5 bases each). Looked up from germline, CDR1 is WNHNN and CDR2 is SYGVQD (reference sequence). The CDR3 extends over 12 amino acids. Trimming stripped 4 bases from V and 11 bases from J, with 12 bases between. Here the CDR3 reads CASSADGAFQYF. CDR3 in DNA: TGCGCCAGCAGTGCGGACGGGGCGTTTCAGTACTTC.

This clone was counted only a few times. The J gene is TRBJ1-2, the V gene TRBV28; D uncertain. The germline V and J ends were trimmed by 6 bases and 7 bases, with 12 bases remaining between them. CDR1 is MDHEN, CDR2 SYDVKM, per germline. CDR3 length: 12 amino acids. CDR3 sequence reads: CASRPTLRGYTF. CDR3 coding DNA: TGTGCCAGCAGACCCACCTTGCGTGGCTACACCTTC.

This clone was found a few times. V usage is TRBV5-4 and J usage is TRBJ2-5; D uncertain. With 4 bases removed from V and 4 bases from J, the gap between germline ends came to 11 bases. Germline assignment: CDR1 SGHNT and CDR2 YYREEE (reference sequence). This CDR3 has 13 residues. CDR3: CASSRDTVETQYF. The CDR3 DNA is TGTGCCAGCAGCCGCGACACGGTAGAGACCCAGTACTTC.

This chain links TRBV7-2 with TRBJ2-2; D possibly uses TRBD1 or TRBD2 (5 bases each). CDR3 length: 15 residues. The ends were cut back, 2 bases at V and 4 bases at J, with 11 bases in the middle. Germline V gene lookup returns CDR1 SGHTA and CDR2 FQGNSA. In DNA, the CDR3 is TGTGCCAGCAGCTTATCCAGGGCGGGCACCGGGGAGCTGTTTTTT. Its protein is CASSLSRAGTGELFF.

The chain joins TRBV30 to TRBJ2-5; D unresolved. CDR3 length equals 11 residues. Germline CDR1 and CDR2: GTSNPN and SVGIG (reference sequence). The V end was cut by 3 bases, the J end by 7 bases, with 9 bases between. As DNA, the CDR3 is TGTGCCTGGAGGCTTATATCGACCCAGTACTTC. Translated, it gives CAWRLISTQYF.

This chain uses TRBV19 with TRBJ2-3; 7 bases are shared with TRBD2. Losses at the gene ends were 7 bases for V and 4 bases for J; bases not matched to a gene: 11. CDR1 and CDR2 from the germline V gene are LNHDA and SQIVND (reference sequence). The CDR3 covers 15 residues. The CDR3 is CASKMRGGSSDTQYF. The CDR3 nucleotides are TGTGCCAGTAAGATGCGGGGAGGGAGTTCAGATACGCAGTATTTT.

The rearrangement links TRBV6-5 to TRBJ2-7; possible D gene TRBD2, 5 bases. The CDR3 extends over 15 amino acids. Trimming pared 2 bases from V and 3 bases from J, leaving 14 bases between. Germline CDR1 is MNHEY and CDR2 is SVGAGI. The CDR3 DNA reads TGTGCCAGCAGTTACAGTCGGGGAAATGTCTACGAGCAGTACTTC. Residues: CASSYSRGNVYEQYF.

This sequence joins TRBV7-8 and TRBJ2-1; maybe TRBD2 (6 bases). CDR1 is SGHVS, CDR2 FQNEAQ, per germline. CDR3 size: 22 residues. V gave up 8 bases and J gave up 2 bases, with 37 bases separating them. The CDR3 coding sequence is TGTGCCAGCGGGCGCGGGGTATTGAGGGGCCCTAGGGTGCCTCCCACCTACAATGAGCAGTTCTTC. It encodes CASGRGVLRGPRVPPTYNEQFF.

This sequence joins TRBV10-1 and TRBJ2-7; no definite D call. V was pared by 11 bases and J by 4 bases, with 21 bases between. CDR1 and CDR2 from the germline V gene are WNHNN and SYGVQD (reference sequence). There are 14 residues in the CDR3. CDR3 bases: TGCGCCTCCGGAGTTCTTATGTTTGATTACGAGCAGTACGTC. Its protein product is CASGVLMFDYEQYV.

J is TRBJ2-3 and V is TRBV18, with 8 bases lining up with TRBD1. The CDR3 covers 15 residues. CDR1 KGHSH and CDR2 LQKENI come from the germline V gene. Trimming cost V 2 bases and J 4 bases; bases outside gene matches: 5. The chain's CDR3 is CASSPGTGGADTQYF. Here the CDR3 DNA reads TGTGCCAGCTCACCAGGGACAGGTGGGGCAGATACGCAGTATTTT.

The chain recombines TRBV18 with TRBJ2-1; 7 bases are a match to TRBD1. V dropped 3 bases and J dropped 3; count of bases not matched to a gene: 11. Germline CDR1 is KGHSH and CDR2 is LQKENI. The CDR3 runs 17 residues. CDR3 DNA: TGTGCCAGCTCACCTCCGACAGGGAGAAGGAACTACAATGAGCAGTTCTTC. This encodes CASSPPTGRRNYNEQFF.

This clone appeared a few times. The V and J genes are TRBV7-9 and TRBJ1-4, with 10 bases lining up with TRBD1. The CDR3 has 13 amino acids. The germline gives CDR1 SEHNR, CDR2 FQNEAQ (reference sequence). V shed 7 bases and J 10 bases; nucleotides not matched to a gene: 6. The CDR3 bases are TGTGCCAGCACAGGGACAGGGGAACCAAAACTGTTTTTT. Translated, it gives CASTGTGEPKLFF.

This sequence joins TRBV11-2 and TRBJ2-1, with 8 bases matching TRBD1. In germline, CDR1 is SGHAT, CDR2 FQNNGV. There are 15 residues in the CDR3. Losses at the gene ends were 4 bases for V and 6 bases for J; bases not matched to a gene: 8. For the CDR3, the DNA is TGTGCCAGCAGCTCGCGGACAGGGTTGGTCAATGAGCAGTTCTTC. Translating gives CASSSRTGLVNEQFF.

The genes are TRBV7-2 and TRBJ2-5, with 7 bases identical to TRBD2. V lost 0 bases, J lost 7 bases, and 8 bases stayed unmatched. CDR1 SGHTA and CDR2 FQGNSA come from the germline V gene. The CDR3 has 15 residues. This CDR3 is CASSLAGGHGGTQYF. The CDR3 DNA is TGTGCCAGCAGCTTAGCGGGAGGGCATGGGGGGACCCAGTACTTC.

The chain carries TRBV4-3 and TRBJ2-7, with D hard to call. The CDR3 length is 16 residues. Germline assignment: CDR1 LGHNA and CDR2 YSLEER. Trimming pared 1 base from V and 0 bases from J, leaving 13 bases between. The CDR3 DNA sequence: TGCGCCAGCAGCCAAGCCCTTTATGGGGACTCCTACGAGCAGTACTTC. Translation gives CASSQALYGDSYEQYF.

The chain links TRBV19 to TRBJ1-5; no reliable D call. The CDR3 length is 14 residues. The germline CDR1 and CDR2 sequences are LNHDA and SQIVND (reference sequence). Trimming took 7 bases from V and 2 from J, leaving 12 bases between them. The DNA for the CDR3 is TGTGCCAGTATCTCGTCGCAGGGCAATCAGCCCCAGCATTTT. Amino acids: CASISSQGNQPQHF.

This chain uses TRBV9 with TRBJ2-7; 9 bases match TRBD1. This CDR3 comprises 15 residues. The J segment lost 1 base and the V segment lost 4 bases, leaving 6 bases of the junction unmatched. CDR1 and CDR2 from the germline V gene are SGDLS and YYNGEE. The CDR3 DNA reads as TGTGCCAGCAGCCCTGGGACAGGGTCTTCCTACGAGCAGTACTTC. This gives the protein CASSPGTGSSYEQYF. Variable domain in full (rest from reference TRBV9 and TRBJ2-7): DSGVTQTPKHLITATGQRVTLRCSPRSGDLSVYWYQQSLDQGLQFLIQYYNGEERAKGNILERFSAQQFPDLHSELNLSSLELGDSALYFCASSPGTGSSYEQYFGPGTRLTVT.

The gene calls are TRBV5-1 and TRBJ1-1; weak D call: TRBD1 (6 bases). V was cut by 4 bases and J by 8 bases, with 15 bases left in between. The CDR3 loop spans 13 amino acids. Looked up from germline, CDR1 is SGHRS and CDR2 is YFSETQ. CDR3 protein: CASSPDPTGEAFF. For the CDR3, the DNA is TGCGCCAGCAGCCCGGACCCCACAGGGGAAGCTTTCTTT.

This chain joins TRBV18 and TRBJ1-2; no reliable D call. The germline V gene has CDR1 KGHSH and CDR2 LQKENI. The CDR3 totals 15 residues. V lost 1 base, J lost 4 bases, and 13 bases lay in between. The CDR3 DNA reads TGTGCCAGCTCACCACTTGCCAGACACGCCTATGGCTACACCTTC. It encodes CASSPLARHAYGYTF.